The next 26 T cell receptor beta chains were all read from a single sample in a study of shared clonotypes between healthy human individuals. TCRdb keeps only in-frame clones here, not all; method: immunoSEQ multiplex PCR. The profile shows about 380,000 clones, 90% to 97% of them singletons. Sequenced input: memory CD8+ T cells sorted from blood. Subset: CD45RO+ cells pooled with CCR7-negative TemRA cells. The source of these receptors is a young man in good health.

The chain couples TRBV4-1 to TRBJ2-7, with 11 bases that match TRBD2. V dropped 2 bases and J dropped 6; count of bases not matched to a gene: 9. This CDR3 has 16 residues. Looked up from germline, CDR1 is MGHRA and CDR2 is YSYEKL. The chain's CDR3 is CASSQFLAGGVSEQYF. The CDR3 nucleotides read TGCGCCAGCAGCCAATTTTTAGCGGGAGGGGTCTCCGAGCAGTACTTC.

This chain joins TRBV6-5 and TRBJ2-1, with 8 bases that match TRBD1. Germline trimming cut 6 bases from V and 6 bases from J; bases unmatched to any gene: 1. CDR3 length equals 12 residues. Germline V lookup: CDR1 MNHEY, CDR2 SVGAGI. The CDR3 bases are TGTGCCAGCAGAACAGGGGGCAATGAGCAGTTCTTC. Protein: CASRTGGNEQFF.

This clone was seen a handful of times. This chain uses TRBV28 with TRBJ2-7; D remains unclear. The length of the CDR3 is 12 residues. Per germline, CDR1 MDHEN and CDR2 SYDVKM. Trimming stripped 7 bases from V and 1 base from J, with 8 bases between. The CDR3 nucleotides are TGTGCCAGCACTACATATTCCTACGAGCAGTACTTC. It specifies CASTTYSYEQYF.

CDR3 sequence reads: CASSLSGTYYEQYF. The CDR3 DNA reads as TGTGCCAGCAGTCTTAGCGGGACCTACTACGAGCAGTACTTC. This chain connects TRBV6-6 to TRBJ2-7, with 8 bases that match TRBD2. The CDR3 extends over 14 amino acids. J gave up 3 bases and V 5 bases, and 6 bases lay outside the gene matches. The germline gives CDR1 MNHNY, CDR2 SVGAGI (reference sequence).

The rearrangement joins TRBV7-3 to TRBJ2-7; 7 bases are shared with TRBD2. Unmatched junction bases numbered 6, after V lost 5 bases and J lost 2 bases. CDR3 length: 14 residues. Germline CDR1 is SGHTA and CDR2 is FQGTGA. Written as DNA, the CDR3 is TGTGCCAGCAGCCCGGGACTACCTCCCTACGAGCAGTACTTC. Amino acid sequence: CASSPGLPPYEQYF.

V usage is TRBV6-6 and J usage is TRBJ2-7; TRBD2 matches 9 bases. V shed 4 bases and J 6 bases; nucleotides not matched to a gene: 7. This CDR3 region has 14 residues. Germline V gene sequence: CDR1 MNHNY, CDR2 SVGAGI (reference sequence). This CDR3 is CASSSPSGAPEQYF. The CDR3 DNA follows: TGTGCCAGCAGTTCCCCTAGCGGGGCCCCCGAGCAGTACTTC.

The chain is built from TRBV7-9 and TRBJ2-5; D might be TRBD1 (6 bases). Between the trimmed V and J ends, which lost 2 bases and 3 bases, there was a span of 13 bases. This CDR3 spans 15 amino acids. CDR1 and CDR2 from the germline V gene are SEHNR and FQNEAQ (reference sequence). CDR3 in amino acids: CASSLYLQGEETQYF. In nucleotides, the CDR3 is TGTGCCAGCAGCTTATATCTACAGGGCGAAGAGACCCAGTACTTC.

The chain recombines TRBV5-4 with TRBJ2-1, with D unresolved. This CDR3 comprises 15 residues. Trimming removed 6 bases from V and 0 bases from J, with 13 bases in between. Germline V gene lookup returns CDR1 SGHNT and CDR2 YYREEE (reference sequence). CDR3: CASTPSRNSYNEQFF. The CDR3, as DNA: TGTGCCAGCACCCCGTCTAGGAACTCCTACAATGAGCAGTTCTTC.

As concerns this clone: The same CDR3 arises from other DNA sequences in this sample as well. The genes are TRBV28 and TRBJ1-5; no firm D call. Trimming removed 3 bases at V and 1 base at J, with 1 base between. The V gene's germline CDR1 is MDHEN and CDR2 SYDVKM. The length of the CDR3 is 12 residues. For the CDR3, the DNA is TGTGCCAGCAGTTTCAGCAATCAGCCCCAGCATTTT. The encoded protein is CASSFSNQPQHF. Full variable domain (remainder filled in from reference TRBV28 and TRBJ1-5): DVKVTQSSRYLVKRTGEKVFLECVQDMDHENMFWYRQDPGLGLRLIYFSYDVKMKEKGDIPEGYSVSREKKERFSLILESASTNQTSMYLCASSFSNQPQHFGDGTRLSIL.

This chain uses TRBV6-1 with TRBJ1-2, with 7 bases that match TRBD1. Germline V CDR1 and CDR2: MNHNS, SASEGT. V shed 7 bases, J shed 4 bases, and the junction held 12 bases outside the gene matches. The CDR3 is 15 amino acids. CDR3 nucleotides: TGTGCCAGCATCGTCACAGGGGCAGACCCCTATGGCTACACCTTC. Its translation is CASIVTGADPYGYTF.

This sequence joins TRBV18 and TRBJ1-1, with D unresolved. The germline V and J ends were trimmed by 1 base and 4 bases, with 7 bases remaining between them. CDR1 is KGHSH and CDR2 is LQKENI in the germline V gene. CDR3 length: 13 amino acids. Written as DNA, the CDR3 is TGTGCCAGCTCACCACAGGCGGGCACTGAAGCTTTCTTT. This gives the protein CASSPQAGTEAFF. Drawing the rest from reference TRBV18 and TRBJ1-1, the complete variable domain is NAGVMQNPRHLVRRRGQEARLRCSPMKGHSHVYWYRQLPEEGLKFMVYLQKENIIDESGMPKERFSAEFPKEGPSILRIQQVVRGDSAAYFCASSPQAGTEAFFGQGTRLTVV.

This chain's CDR3 is CAWRERLALTDTQYF. CDR3 nucleotide sequence: TGTGCCTGGAGGGAGAGACTAGCTCTCACAGATACGCAGTATTTT. The chain recombines TRBV30 with TRBJ2-3; TRBD2 matches at 7 bases. Germline CDR1 GTSNPN, CDR2 SVGIG (reference sequence). The V and J ends lost 3 bases and 2 bases, in that order; junction bases with no gene match: 8. The CDR3 consists of 15 residues.

V gene TRBV10-1 combines with J gene TRBJ2-7, with 10 bases aligning to TRBD2. V lost 11 bases, J lost 7 bases, and 11 bases stayed unmatched. This CDR3 spans 13 amino acids. Germline V gene data show CDR1 as WNHNN and CDR2 as SYGVQD (reference sequence). CDR3 DNA: TGCGCCCGAAGGGGACTAGCGATGGGTGAGCAGTACTTC. Protein: CARRGLAMGEQYF.

The V gene is TRBV7-2, the J gene TRBJ2-7; TRBD2 aligns across 13 bases. This CDR3 has 16 residues. Germline V gene sequence: CDR1 SGHTA, CDR2 FQGNSA. With 1 base clipped from V and 5 bases from J, the junction kept 5 bases outside the gene matches. In nucleotides, the CDR3 is TGTGCCAGCAGCTTAGTATTTGGACTAGCGGGGGACGAGCAGTACTTC. It is translated as CASSLVFGLAGDEQYF.

In its sample, this clone was seen once. V gene TRBV5-4 combines with J gene TRBJ2-3; D is perhaps TRBD1 or TRBD2 (7 bases each). Trimming stripped 0 bases from V and 11 bases from J, with 22 bases between. Germline assignment: CDR1 SGHNT and CDR2 YYREEE (reference sequence). This CDR3 spans 16 amino acids. The CDR3 region is CASSLGQGLLPIMQYF. The CDR3 bases are TGTGCCAGCAGCTTGGGACAGGGACTATTACCGATAATGCAGTATTTT.

In this sample, this clone turned up once. The chain carries TRBV19 and TRBJ2-7, with 14 bases identical to TRBD2. The CDR3 runs to 15 residues. Germline-derived CDR1 and CDR2 are LNHDA and SQIVND (reference sequence). J lost 6 bases, V lost 5 bases, and 6 bases had no gene match. CDR3 DNA: TGTGCCAGTAGTCCGACGACTAGCGGGAGGGGCGAGCAGTACTTC. The encoded protein is CASSPTTSGRGEQYF.

The chain has TRBV29-1 and TRBJ2-1; 7 nucleotides match TRBD1. The CDR3 length is 15 residues. The V and J ends lost 6 bases and 5 bases, in that order; junction bases with no gene match: 13. Germline V gene lookup returns CDR1 SQVTM and CDR2 ANQGSEA. The CDR3 DNA sequence: TGCAGCGTCCACCGGGACAGTACGAATAACAATGAGCAGTTCTTC. This gives the protein CSVHRDSTNNNEQFF.

The chain recombines TRBV11-3 with TRBJ2-1; 8 bases are a match to TRBD2. Germline-derived CDR1 and CDR2 are SGHNT and YENEEA. The CDR3 is 13 residues long. J lost 8 bases, V lost 0 bases, and 0 bases had no gene match. The CDR3 region has the DNA TGTGCCAGCAGCTTAGAAGCGGGGGATGAGCAGTTCTTC. This translates into CASSLEAGDEQFF.

The rearrangement uses TRBV28 and TRBJ2-3; no clear D gene. Trimming took 10 bases from V and 2 from J, leaving 19 bases between them. This CDR3 has 15 amino acids. Germline V gives CDR1 MDHEN, CDR2 SYDVKM. The DNA for the CDR3 is TGTGCCACTCGGCCCCCCTATGAGGACACAGATACGCAGTATTTT. This translates into CATRPPYEDTDTQYF.

The gene calls are TRBV27 and TRBJ2-7; D is tentatively TRBD1 or TRBD2 (5 bases each). CDR1 MNHEY and CDR2 SMNVEV come from the germline V gene (reference sequence). The CDR3 contains 14 residues. The V and J ends lost 6 bases and 4 bases respectively, with 16 bases between them. CDR3 loop: CASSEGFPLYEQYF. In DNA form, the CDR3 reads TGTGCCAGCAGCGAGGGGTTCCCCTTGTACGAGCAGTACTTC.

This clone appeared a single time. The V call is TRBV30, the J call TRBJ1-3; D gene ambiguous. The ends were cut back, 5 bases at V and 13 bases at J, with 12 bases in the middle. Germline V lookup: CDR1 GTSNPN, CDR2 SVGIG (reference sequence). The CDR3 is 10 amino acids. CDR3 bases: TGTGCCTGGCCCAGACCTCTAATATATTTT. Protein: CAWPRPLIYF.

This clone was found once. The chain uses TRBV5-1 and TRBJ2-7, with 7 bases identical to TRBD2. V lost 3 bases to trimming and J lost 6 bases; unmatched junction nucleotides: 3. CDR3 length: 12 residues. The germline gives CDR1 SGHRS, CDR2 YFSETQ. The CDR3 loop reads CASSSPGGEQYF. The CDR3 nucleotides are TGCGCCAGCAGCTCCCCGGGAGGCGAGCAGTACTTC.

V usage is TRBV7-9 and J usage is TRBJ1-2; no clear D. This CDR3 spans 10 amino acids. Germline V gene lookup returns CDR1 SEHNR and CDR2 FQNEAQ (reference sequence). Deletions cut 5 bases from V and 8 bases from J, with 6 bases between. DNA for the CDR3: TGTGCCAGCAGCGGGATAGGCTACACCTTC. Translated: CASSGIGYTF.

The chain has TRBV29-1 and TRBJ1-2, with TRBD1 matching 7 bases. This CDR3 has 13 residues. Per germline, CDR1 SQVTM and CDR2 ANQGSEA. J gave up 8 bases and V 4 bases, and 10 bases lay outside the gene matches. The CDR3 loop is CSVVGTETGGYTF. In DNA form, the CDR3 reads TGCAGCGTTGTAGGGACAGAAACCGGCGGCTACACCTTC.

The chain uses TRBV5-1 and TRBJ1-1; the match to TRBD1 covers 8 bases. V dropped 3 bases and J dropped 4; count of bases not matched to a gene: 8. The CDR3 contains 15 residues. Germline V gene sequence: CDR1 SGHRS, CDR2 YFSETQ. This CDR3 is CASSSDRAGSTEAFF. As DNA, the CDR3 is TGCGCCAGCAGCTCGGACAGGGCAGGTAGCACTGAAGCTTTCTTT. The variable domain in full, with the rest retrieved from reference TRBV5-1 and TRBJ1-1, is KAGVTQTPRYLIKTRGQQVTLSCSPISGHRSVSWYQQTPGQGLQFLFEYFSETQRNKGNFPGRFSGRQFSNSRSEMNVSTLELGDSALYLCASSSDRAGSTEAFFGQGTRLTVV.

The chain combines TRBV7-9 with TRBJ2-3; 9 bases line up with TRBD2. Germline-derived CDR1 and CDR2 are SEHNR and FQNEAQ (reference sequence). The CDR3 runs to 18 residues. Trimming at V came to 3 bases and at J to 0 bases, leaving 10 bases not matched to a gene. The CDR3 reads CASSFLGGTSRSTDTQYF. The CDR3 DNA reads as TGTGCCAGCAGCTTCCTCGGGGGGACTAGCAGAAGCACAGATACGCAGTATTTT.